Listed below are T cell receptor beta chains from one sample, sequenced in a study of T cells in Graves' hyperthyroidism and ophthalmopathy. Using its own MiXCR run on the multiplex PCR reads, TCRdb lists one record per CDR3 protein. This repertoire shows about 210,000 distinct CDR3 sequences, 15% to 20% found once; its top ten account for under 65%. Material: blood. These TCRs come from a man in his forties or fifties with Graves' hyperthyroidism. Both conserved end residues are part of each CDR3. Each record gives: CDR3 DNA, CDR3 protein, D gene, J gene, V gene, clone size, CDR3 length. A D gene is named only where the DNA matches it firmly. Expanded clones get a size class; other rows say once, few or many, or leave the size out.

CDR3nt: TGTGCCAGCAGTTACGGGACAGAGCAGTTCTTC; CDR3aa: CASSYGTEQFF; d_gene: -; j_gene: TRBJ2-1; v_gene: TRBV6-2/TRBV6-3; abundance: -; len: 11
CDR3nt: TGTGCCAGCATGTTGGGGAACGAGCAGTACTTC; CDR3aa: CASMLGNEQYF; d_gene: -; j_gene: TRBJ2-7; v_gene: TRBV7-9; abundance: many; len: 11
CDR3nt: TGTGCCAGCAGCTTGGCTAGCGGAGGATTCCCTAGCACAGATACGCAGTATTTT; CDR3aa: CASSLASGGFPSTDTQYF; d_gene: TRBD2; j_gene: TRBJ2-3; v_gene: TRBV7-2; abundance: few; len: 18
CDR3nt: TGTGCCAGCAGCTCTTTGTCAGGGATCGGTCAGCCCCAGCATTTT; CDR3aa: CASSSLSGIGQPQHF; d_gene: -; j_gene: TRBJ1-5; v_gene: TRBV11-2; abundance: many; len: 15
CDR3nt: TGTGCCACCAGTCGGGACTACCAAGAGACCCAGTACTTC; CDR3aa: CATSRDYQETQYF; d_gene: -; j_gene: TRBJ2-5; v_gene: TRBV24-1; abundance: many; len: 13
CDR3nt: TGTGCCAGCAGCCACCAGGGATCTTACACCGGGGAGCTGTTTTTT; CDR3aa: CASSHQGSYTGELFF; d_gene: -; j_gene: TRBJ2-2; v_gene: TRBV6-2/TRBV6-3; abundance: -; len: 15
CDR3nt: TGCAGTGCTAGAGATTGGACGGGTCCGCTCGAGACCCAGTACTTC; CDR3aa: CSARDWTGPLETQYF; d_gene: -; j_gene: TRBJ2-5; v_gene: TRBV20-1; abundance: many; len: 15
CDR3nt: TGTGCCAGCAGTTCGGGACAGGGACTTTTCGGGGAGCTGTTTTTT; CDR3aa: CASSSGQGLFGELFF; d_gene: TRBD1; j_gene: TRBJ2-2; v_gene: TRBV12-3/TRBV12-4; abundance: -; len: 15
CDR3nt: TGTGCCAGCCAACGGAGGGTCCTCAGAAACACTGAAGCTTTCTTT; CDR3aa: CASQRRVLRNTEAFF; d_gene: -; j_gene: TRBJ1-1; v_gene: TRBV6-1; abundance: -; len: 15
CDR3nt: TGCGCCAGCAGTGACTACTCCCCCTACGAGCAGTACTTC; CDR3aa: CASSDYSPYEQYF; d_gene: -; j_gene: TRBJ2-7; v_gene: TRBV10-2; abundance: few; len: 13
CDR3nt: TGCAGCGCCCGACTGGACAGCTCTGGAAACACCATATATTTT; CDR3aa: CSARLDSSGNTIYF; d_gene: -; j_gene: TRBJ1-3; v_gene: TRBV29-1; abundance: -; len: 14
CDR3nt: TGCGCCAGCAGCAAGGGACTAGCGGGAGTATACAATGAGCAGTTCTTC; CDR3aa: CASSKGLAGVYNEQFF; d_gene: TRBD2; j_gene: TRBJ2-1; v_gene: TRBV5-1; abundance: many; len: 16
CDR3nt: TGTGCCAGCAGCGTGGGCCCAACTAATGAAAAACTGTTTTTT; CDR3aa: CASSVGPTNEKLFF; d_gene: -; j_gene: TRBJ1-4; v_gene: TRBV7-2; abundance: many; len: 14
CDR3nt: TGTGCCAGCAGACTTACTAGCGGGAGGAACGAGCAGTACTTC; CDR3aa: CASRLTSGRNEQYF; d_gene: TRBD2; j_gene: TRBJ2-7; v_gene: TRBV6-2/TRBV6-3; abundance: few; len: 14
CDR3nt: TGTGCCAGCAGAGTCCGGGACGGATCCTACAATGAGCAGTTCTTC; CDR3aa: CASRVRDGSYNEQFF; d_gene: -; j_gene: TRBJ2-1; v_gene: TRBV6-2/TRBV6-3; abundance: many; len: 15
CDR3nt: TGTGCCATCAGTGGTCAGGGGAGCGGCGAGCAGTACTTC; CDR3aa: CAISGQGSGEQYF; d_gene: -; j_gene: TRBJ2-7; v_gene: TRBV10-3; abundance: -; len: 13
CDR3nt: TGCAGTGCTAGAGGTGGCGCGGGACAGCAGCAGAATGAGCAGTTCTTC; CDR3aa: CSARGGAGQQQNEQFF; d_gene: -; j_gene: TRBJ2-1; v_gene: TRBV20-1; abundance: many; len: 16
CDR3nt: TGTGCCAGCAGTGAAGCATACGGAGGCAATCAGCCCCAGCATTTT; CDR3aa: CASSEAYGGNQPQHF; d_gene: -; j_gene: TRBJ1-5; v_gene: TRBV2; abundance: -; len: 15
CDR3nt: TGTGCCAGCAGCAACCGCCCGCACGACGGGAGTAGGGATACGCAGTATTTT; CDR3aa: CASSNRPHDGSRDTQYF; d_gene: -; j_gene: TRBJ2-3; v_gene: TRBV7-2; abundance: many; len: 17
CDR3nt: TGTGCCAGCAGTATGGCAGGGCGGGAGCAGTTCTTC; CDR3aa: CASSMAGREQFF; d_gene: -; j_gene: TRBJ2-1; v_gene: TRBV6-2/TRBV6-3; abundance: many; len: 12
CDR3nt: TGTACCAGCAGTAGGCTGGATGTCTGGCAGCCCCAGCATTTT; CDR3aa: CTSSRLDVWQPQHF; d_gene: -; j_gene: TRBJ1-5; v_gene: TRBV28; abundance: -; len: 14
CDR3nt: TGTGCCAGCAGCGAATTAACCGGGACTCATTCCTACAATGAGCAGTTCTTC; CDR3aa: CASSELTGTHSYNEQFF; d_gene: -; j_gene: TRBJ2-1; v_gene: TRBV12-3/TRBV12-4; abundance: few; len: 17
CDR3nt: TGTGCCAGCAGTTACGGGACAGACACTGAAGCTTTCTTT; CDR3aa: CASSYGTDTEAFF; d_gene: TRBD1; j_gene: TRBJ1-1; v_gene: TRBV6-1; abundance: many; len: 13
CDR3nt: TGTGCCAGCAGCGCCAAACACAATGAGCAGTTCTTC; CDR3aa: CASSAKHNEQFF; d_gene: -; j_gene: TRBJ2-1; v_gene: TRBV9; abundance: -; len: 12
CDR3nt: TGCGCCAGCAGCTACGGACAGGGGCTGAACTATGGCTACACCTTC; CDR3aa: CASSYGQGLNYGYTF; d_gene: TRBD1; j_gene: TRBJ1-2; v_gene: TRBV5-1; abundance: few; len: 15
CDR3nt: TGTGCCAGCACCCGGACTAGCGGGACCTACGAGCAGTACTTC; CDR3aa: CASTRTSGTYEQYF; d_gene: TRBD2; j_gene: TRBJ2-7; v_gene: TRBV2; abundance: -; len: 14
CDR3nt: TGCGCCAGCAGCCAAGGGACCAATCAGCCCCAGCATTTT; CDR3aa: CASSQGTNQPQHF; d_gene: -; j_gene: TRBJ1-5; v_gene: TRBV4-1; abundance: few; len: 13
CDR3nt: TGTGCCAGCAGTGTGCCTAGCAGCCAAGAGACCCAGTACTTC; CDR3aa: CASSVPSSQETQYF; d_gene: -; j_gene: TRBJ2-5; v_gene: TRBV2; abundance: few; len: 14
CDR3nt: TGTGCCAGCAGCCAAGACCTAAGGGGGCAGGTGACTTACGAGCAGTACTTC; CDR3aa: CASSQDLRGQVTYEQYF; d_gene: TRBD1; j_gene: TRBJ2-7; v_gene: TRBV14; abundance: few; len: 17
CDR3nt: TGTGCCAGTAGTATACAGCGGTACACAGATACGCAGTATTTT; CDR3aa: CASSIQRYTDTQYF; d_gene: -; j_gene: TRBJ2-3; v_gene: TRBV19; abundance: -; len: 14
CDR3nt: TGTGCCAGCAGTTTAGTAGGCAGGACCGGGGAGCTGTTTTTT; CDR3aa: CASSLVGRTGELFF; d_gene: -; j_gene: TRBJ2-2; v_gene: TRBV28; abundance: many; len: 14
CDR3nt: TGTGCCAGCAGTTTAAGACTAGCGGGGTCAGAGACCCAGTACTTC; CDR3aa: CASSLRLAGSETQYF; d_gene: TRBD2; j_gene: TRBJ2-5; v_gene: TRBV28; abundance: many; len: 15
CDR3nt: TGTGCCAGCAGTCCGGCGGGCTTCCGTAGCACAGATACGCAGTATTTT; CDR3aa: CASSPAGFRSTDTQYF; d_gene: -; j_gene: TRBJ2-3; v_gene: TRBV28; abundance: many; len: 16
CDR3nt: TGTGCCAGCAGCAGGGGACTAGCGGGAGGGATGAATGAGCAGTTCTTC; CDR3aa: CASSRGLAGGMNEQFF; d_gene: TRBD2; j_gene: TRBJ2-1; v_gene: TRBV7-2; abundance: many; len: 16
CDR3nt: TGCGCCAGCAGCCCAAGAGAAGGGGACACCGGGGAGCTGTTTTTT; CDR3aa: CASSPREGDTGELFF; d_gene: -; j_gene: TRBJ2-2; v_gene: TRBV5-1; abundance: many; len: 15
CDR3nt: TGTGCCTGGGCGCCATATGGGACAGTTAGCAATCAGCCCCAGCATTTT; CDR3aa: CAWAPYGTVSNQPQHF; d_gene: TRBD1; j_gene: TRBJ1-5; v_gene: TRBV30; abundance: many; len: 16
CDR3nt: TGCAGCGTTGATGGGCGGGAGGGCTCTTACAATGAGCAGTTCTTC; CDR3aa: CSVDGREGSYNEQFF; d_gene: TRBD2; j_gene: TRBJ2-1; v_gene: TRBV29-1; abundance: -; len: 15
CDR3nt: TGCAGCGTTGGAAGGGGGGAGGGCAATCAGCCCCAGCATTTT; CDR3aa: CSVGRGEGNQPQHF; d_gene: -; j_gene: TRBJ1-5; v_gene: TRBV29-1; abundance: -; len: 14
CDR3nt: TGTGCCAGCAGTGCGCCGGGACAGAGGGTTTGGGTAGAGACCCAGTACTTC; CDR3aa: CASSAPGQRVWVETQYF; d_gene: TRBD1; j_gene: TRBJ2-5; v_gene: TRBV25-1; abundance: -; len: 17
CDR3nt: TGTGCCAGCAGCACCGGGACTAGCGGGACTGGTGAGCAGTTCTTC; CDR3aa: CASSTGTSGTGEQFF; d_gene: TRBD2; j_gene: TRBJ2-1; v_gene: TRBV5-8; abundance: few; len: 15
CDR3nt: TGCAGTGCGCTGCAGGGTTACGAGCAGTACTTC; CDR3aa: CSALQGYEQYF; d_gene: -; j_gene: TRBJ2-7; v_gene: TRBV20-1; abundance: few; len: 11
CDR3nt: TGTGCCAGCAGCTTAAATCGACAAAACACTGAAGCTTTCTTT; CDR3aa: CASSLNRQNTEAFF; d_gene: -; j_gene: TRBJ1-1; v_gene: TRBV7-2; abundance: few; len: 14
CDR3nt: TGTGCCAGCAGCCAAGTCGATGGGACTAGCGGGCCTTACGAGCAGTACTTC; CDR3aa: CASSQVDGTSGPYEQYF; d_gene: TRBD2; j_gene: TRBJ2-7; v_gene: TRBV4-2; abundance: -; len: 17
CDR3nt: TGCAGTGCCGGGGGGAACACTGAAGCTTTCTTT; CDR3aa: CSAGGNTEAFF; d_gene: -; j_gene: TRBJ1-1; v_gene: TRBV20-1; abundance: -; len: 11
CDR3nt: TGCGCCAGCAGCCAGGGCCCCATAAACAATCGGGGAACAGATACGCAGTATTTT; CDR3aa: CASSQGPINNRGTDTQYF; d_gene: -; j_gene: TRBJ2-3; v_gene: TRBV4-1; abundance: few; len: 18
CDR3nt: TGTGCCAGCAGCCCCGTCAGGGTCCGCACCGGGGAGCTGTTTTTT; CDR3aa: CASSPVRVRTGELFF; d_gene: -; j_gene: TRBJ2-2; v_gene: TRBV11-3; abundance: many; len: 15
CDR3nt: TGTGCCAGCAGCTTATCGACAGGCTCCTACAATGAGCAGTTCTTC; CDR3aa: CASSLSTGSYNEQFF; d_gene: -; j_gene: TRBJ2-1; v_gene: TRBV11-2; abundance: many; len: 15
CDR3nt: TGTGCCAGCAGCTTATTAGGGAGTCGCGACAATGAGCAGTTCTTC; CDR3aa: CASSLLGSRDNEQFF; d_gene: -; j_gene: TRBJ2-1; v_gene: TRBV7-2; abundance: many; len: 15
CDR3nt: TGCGCCAGCACAGGCCTCTCCTACGAGCAGTACTTC; CDR3aa: CASTGLSYEQYF; d_gene: -; j_gene: TRBJ2-7; v_gene: TRBV5-1; abundance: -; len: 12
CDR3nt: TGTGCCAGCAGCTCGACTGCCCAGGGTGAGCAGTTCTTC; CDR3aa: CASSSTAQGEQFF; d_gene: -; j_gene: TRBJ2-1; v_gene: TRBV7-8; abundance: many; len: 13
CDR3nt: TGCAGTGCTAGAGTTTCGGGACACCACGAGCAGTACTTC; CDR3aa: CSARVSGHHEQYF; d_gene: -; j_gene: TRBJ2-7; v_gene: TRBV20-1; abundance: -; len: 13
CDR3nt: TGTGCCAGCAGTTACATCGGCAGGGGCCCAAATTCACCCCTCCACTTT; CDR3aa: CASSYIGRGPNSPLHF; d_gene: -; j_gene: TRBJ1-6; v_gene: TRBV6-5; abundance: -; len: 16
CDR3nt: TGTGCCAGCAGTTACTCCGGGGGATGGGGCTACACCTTC; CDR3aa: CASSYSGGWGYTF; d_gene: -; j_gene: TRBJ1-2; v_gene: TRBV6-5; abundance: many; len: 13
CDR3nt: TGTGCCAGCGCGTACCAAGAGACCCAGTACTTC; CDR3aa: CASAYQETQYF; d_gene: -; j_gene: TRBJ2-5; v_gene: TRBV2; abundance: many; len: 11
CDR3nt: TGCGCCAGCAGCCCACCCCCTCCCGGGAGCACTGAAGCTTTCTTT; CDR3aa: CASSPPPPGSTEAFF; d_gene: -; j_gene: TRBJ1-1; v_gene: TRBV5-1; abundance: many; len: 15